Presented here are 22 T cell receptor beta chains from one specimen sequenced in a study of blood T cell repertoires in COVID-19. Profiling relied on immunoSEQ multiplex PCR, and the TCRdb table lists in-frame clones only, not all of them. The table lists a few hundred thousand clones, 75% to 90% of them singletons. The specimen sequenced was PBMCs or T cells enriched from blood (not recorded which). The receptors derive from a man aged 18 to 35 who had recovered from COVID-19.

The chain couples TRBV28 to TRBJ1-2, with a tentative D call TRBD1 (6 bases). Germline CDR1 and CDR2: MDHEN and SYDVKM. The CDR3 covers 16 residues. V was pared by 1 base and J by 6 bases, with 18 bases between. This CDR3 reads CASSLSGQGLSNGYTF. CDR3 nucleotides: TGTGCCAGCAGTTTATCTGGCCAGGGGTTATCAAATGGCTACACCTTC.

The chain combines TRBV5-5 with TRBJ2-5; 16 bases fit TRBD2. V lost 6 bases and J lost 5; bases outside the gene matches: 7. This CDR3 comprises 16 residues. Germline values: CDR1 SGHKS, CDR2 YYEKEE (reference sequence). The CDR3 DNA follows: TGTGCCAGCACCAACCCGGGACTAGCGGGAGGGGAGACCCAGTACTTC. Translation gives CASTNPGLAGGETQYF.

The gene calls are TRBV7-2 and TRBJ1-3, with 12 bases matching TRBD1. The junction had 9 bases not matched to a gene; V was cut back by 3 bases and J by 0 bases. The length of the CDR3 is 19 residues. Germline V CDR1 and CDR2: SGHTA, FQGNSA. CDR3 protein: CASSFQPQGQGASGNTIYF. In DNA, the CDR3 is TGTGCCAGCAGCTTCCAACCCCAGGGACAGGGGGCCTCTGGAAACACCATATATTTT.

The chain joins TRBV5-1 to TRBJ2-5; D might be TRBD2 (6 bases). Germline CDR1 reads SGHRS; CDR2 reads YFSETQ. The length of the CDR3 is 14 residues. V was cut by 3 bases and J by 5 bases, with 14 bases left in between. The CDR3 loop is CASSWGLDLETQYF. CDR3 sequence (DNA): TGCGCCAGCAGCTGGGGACTGGACTTGGAGACCCAGTACTTC.

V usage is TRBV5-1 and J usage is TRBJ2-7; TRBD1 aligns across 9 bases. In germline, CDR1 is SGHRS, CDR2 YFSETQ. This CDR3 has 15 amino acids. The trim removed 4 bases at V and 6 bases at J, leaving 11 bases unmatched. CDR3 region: CASSLLTGGEFEQYF. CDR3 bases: TGCGCCAGCAGCCTACTGACAGGGGGGGAATTCGAGCAGTACTTC.

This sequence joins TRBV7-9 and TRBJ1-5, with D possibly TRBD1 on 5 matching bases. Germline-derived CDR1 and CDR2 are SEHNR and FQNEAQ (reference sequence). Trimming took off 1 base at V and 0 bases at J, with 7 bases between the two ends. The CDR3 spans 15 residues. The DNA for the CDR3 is TGTGCCAGCAGCTTAGGACAGTATAGCAATCAGCCCCAGCATTTT. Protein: CASSLGQYSNQPQHF.

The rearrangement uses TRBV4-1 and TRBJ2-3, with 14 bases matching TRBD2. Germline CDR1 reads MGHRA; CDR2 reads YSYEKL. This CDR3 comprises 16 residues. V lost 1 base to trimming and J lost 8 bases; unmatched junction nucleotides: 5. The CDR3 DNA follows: TGCGCCAGCAGCCAAGGAGGACTAGCGGGGGGAGGTACGCAGTATTTT. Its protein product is CASSQGGLAGGGTQYF.

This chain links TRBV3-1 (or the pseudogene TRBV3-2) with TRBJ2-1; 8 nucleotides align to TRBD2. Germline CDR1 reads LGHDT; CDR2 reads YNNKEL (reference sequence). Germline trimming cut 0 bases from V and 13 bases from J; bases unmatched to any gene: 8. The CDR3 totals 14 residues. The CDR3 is CASSQDRWREEQFF. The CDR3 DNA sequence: TGTGCCAGCAGCCAAGATCGGTGGCGGGAGGAACAGTTCTTC.

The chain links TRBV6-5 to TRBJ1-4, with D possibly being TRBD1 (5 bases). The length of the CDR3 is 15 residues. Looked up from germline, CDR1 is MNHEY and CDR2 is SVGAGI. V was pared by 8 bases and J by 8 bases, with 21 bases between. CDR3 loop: CASGSSSRVGEKLFF. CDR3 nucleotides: TGTGCCAGCGGCTCTAGTTCCAGGGTCGGGGAAAAACTGTTTTTT.

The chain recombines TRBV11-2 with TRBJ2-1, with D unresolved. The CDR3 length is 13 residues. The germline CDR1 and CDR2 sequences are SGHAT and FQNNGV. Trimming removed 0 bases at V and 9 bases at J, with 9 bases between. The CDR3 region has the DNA TGTGCCAGCAGCTTAGATCTAATTGGTGAGCAGTTCTTC. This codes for CASSLDLIGEQFF.

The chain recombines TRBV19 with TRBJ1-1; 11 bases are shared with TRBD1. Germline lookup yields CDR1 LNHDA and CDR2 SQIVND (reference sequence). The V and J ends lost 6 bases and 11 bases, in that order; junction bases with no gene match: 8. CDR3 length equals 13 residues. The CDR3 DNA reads TGTGCCAGTAGCTGGGACAGGGGGTTGGGTGCTTTCTTT. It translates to CASSWDRGLGAFF.

The CDR3 nucleotides read TGTGCCAGCAGCGGGCCCGGAGGGGTGGAAGAGACCCAGTACTTC. The encoded protein is CASSGPGGVEETQYF. V usage is TRBV11-2 and J usage is TRBJ2-5; perhaps TRBD2 as D (6 bases). This CDR3 comprises 15 residues. Germline CDR1 is SGHAT and CDR2 is FQNNGV. The V end was cut by 5 bases, the J end by 3 bases, with 16 bases between. Filled out from reference TRBV11-2 and TRBJ2-5, the complete variable domain reads EAGVAQSPRYKIIEKRQSVAFWCNPISGHATLYWYQQILGQGPKLLIQFQNNGVVDDSQLPKDRFSAERLKGVDSTLKIQPAKLEDSAVYLCASSGPGGVEETQYFGPGTRLLVL.

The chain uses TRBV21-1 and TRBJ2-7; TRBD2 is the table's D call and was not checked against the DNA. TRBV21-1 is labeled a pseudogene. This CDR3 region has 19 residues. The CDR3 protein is CASSKTSICSRTGAYEQYF. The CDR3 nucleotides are TGTGCCAGCAGCAAAACCTCGATTTGTTCCAGGACGGGGGCCTACGAGCAGTACTTC.

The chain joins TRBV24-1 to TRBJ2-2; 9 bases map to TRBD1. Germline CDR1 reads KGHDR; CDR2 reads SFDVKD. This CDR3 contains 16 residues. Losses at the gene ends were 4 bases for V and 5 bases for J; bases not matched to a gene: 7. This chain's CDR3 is CATSDGTGFITGELFF. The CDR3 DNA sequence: TGTGCCACCAGTGACGGGACAGGGTTTATTACCGGGGAGCTGTTTTTT.

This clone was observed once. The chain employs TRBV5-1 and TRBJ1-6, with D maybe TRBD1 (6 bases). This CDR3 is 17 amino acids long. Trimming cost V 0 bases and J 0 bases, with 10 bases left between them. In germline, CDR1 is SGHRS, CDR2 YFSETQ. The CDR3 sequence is CASSLVWTDSYNSPLHF. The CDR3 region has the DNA TGCGCCAGCAGCTTGGTATGGACAGACTCCTATAATTCACCCCTCCACTTT. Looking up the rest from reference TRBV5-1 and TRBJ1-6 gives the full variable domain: KAGVTQTPRYLIKTRGQQVTLSCSPISGHRSVSWYQQTPGQGLQFLFEYFSETQRNKGNFPGRFSGRQFSNSRSEMNVSTLELGDSALYLCASSLVWTDSYNSPLHFGNGTRLTVT.

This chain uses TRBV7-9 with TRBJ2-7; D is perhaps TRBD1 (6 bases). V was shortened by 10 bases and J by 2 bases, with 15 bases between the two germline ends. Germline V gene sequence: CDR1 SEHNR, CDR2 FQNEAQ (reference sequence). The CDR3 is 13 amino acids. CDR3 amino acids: CATSTGAPYEQYF. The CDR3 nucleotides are TGTGCCACCTCGACAGGCGCACCCTACGAGCAGTACTTC.

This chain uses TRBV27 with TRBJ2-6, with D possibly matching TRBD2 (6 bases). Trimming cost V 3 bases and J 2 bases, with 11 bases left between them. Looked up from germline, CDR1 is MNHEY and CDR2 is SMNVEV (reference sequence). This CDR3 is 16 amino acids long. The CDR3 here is CASSFGSRAGANVLTF. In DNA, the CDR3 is TGTGCCAGCAGTTTCGGGAGCCGGGCTGGGGCCAACGTCCTGACTTTC.

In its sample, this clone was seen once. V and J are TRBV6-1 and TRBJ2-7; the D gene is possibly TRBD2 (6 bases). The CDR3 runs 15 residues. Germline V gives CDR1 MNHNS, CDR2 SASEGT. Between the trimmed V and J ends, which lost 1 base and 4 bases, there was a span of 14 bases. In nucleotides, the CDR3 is TGTGCCAGCAGTGAAGTCGGGCCAGGGAGGTACGAGCAGTACTTC. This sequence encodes CASSEVGPGRYEQYF.

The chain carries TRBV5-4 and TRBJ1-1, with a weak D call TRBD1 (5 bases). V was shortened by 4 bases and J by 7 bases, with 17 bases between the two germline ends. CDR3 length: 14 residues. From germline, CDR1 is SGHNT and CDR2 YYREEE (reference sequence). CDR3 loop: CASSPASGYNEAFF. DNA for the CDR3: TGTGCCAGCAGCCCGGCTTCAGGGTACAATGAAGCTTTCTTT.

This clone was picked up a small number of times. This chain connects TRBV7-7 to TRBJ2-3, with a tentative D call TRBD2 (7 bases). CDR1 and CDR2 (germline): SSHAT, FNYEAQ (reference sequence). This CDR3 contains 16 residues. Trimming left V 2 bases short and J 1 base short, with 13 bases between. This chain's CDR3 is CASSLFGGAGTDTQYF. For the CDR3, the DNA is TGTGCCAGCAGCTTATTTGGGGGGGCCGGCACAGATACGCAGTATTTT.

The CDR3 DNA reads as TGTGCCAGCAGCTTAGGTCGCGAGCAGTACTTC. This codes for CASSLGREQYF. The chain links TRBV7-2 to TRBJ2-7, with D unclear. The V end was cut by 1 base, the J end by 6 bases, with 4 bases between. Germline V gives CDR1 SGHTA, CDR2 FQGNSA. The CDR3 runs to 11 residues.

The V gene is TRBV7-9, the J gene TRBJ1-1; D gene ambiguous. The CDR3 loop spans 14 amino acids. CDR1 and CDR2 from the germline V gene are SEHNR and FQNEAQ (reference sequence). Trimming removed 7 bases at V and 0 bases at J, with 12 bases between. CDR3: CASTAESVNTEAFF. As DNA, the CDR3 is TGTGCCAGCACCGCTGAGTCGGTGAACACTGAAGCTTTCTTT.